One sample yielded the 28 T cell receptor beta chains listed below, sequenced in a study of blood T cells in healthy people across ages. A sample-barcoded 5' primer and a J-beta primer mix were used in a second PCR of roughly 7 to 11 cycles. Using its own MiXCR run on the 5' RACE reads, TCRdb lists one record per CDR3 protein. The sample yields approximately 1.5 million distinct CDR3 sequences, 40% to 45% seen once. Specimen: blood. The receptors shown here come from a woman aged 18 to 35 in good health.

The J gene is TRBJ2-1, the V gene TRBV12-3 or TRBV12-4, with 10 bases lining up with TRBD2. V gave up 4 bases and J gave up 10 bases; unmatched junction bases: 4. This CDR3 region has 13 residues. DNA of the CDR3: TGTGCCAGCAGTTCCCAGCGGGGGGGCGAGCAGTTCTTC. Its translation is CASSSQRGGEQFF.

This clonotype turned up a few times. CDR3 in DNA: TGTGCCAGCAGCCAAGGGGGGGGCAGGTGGTTCAATGAGCAGTTCTTC. This translates into CASSQGGGRWFNEQFF. The rearrangement links TRBV14 to TRBJ2-1; D is possibly TRBD2 (7 bases). This CDR3 is 16 amino acids long. The germline CDR1 and CDR2 sequences are SGHDN and FVKESK. Trimming took off 1 base at V and 6 bases at J, with 16 bases between the two ends.

This clonotype was detected a few times. The chain carries TRBV5-1 and TRBJ1-1; D unclear. The CDR3 loop spans 13 amino acids. Trimming stripped 4 bases from V and 5 bases from J, with 12 bases between. Germline CDR1 reads SGHRS; CDR2 reads YFSETQ. This CDR3 reads CASSREVGTEAFF. The DNA of the CDR3 is TGCGCCAGCAGCAGGGAGGTGGGGACTGAAGCTTTCTTT.

V and J are TRBV6-5 and TRBJ2-7, with 10 bases that match TRBD2. This CDR3 has 15 amino acids. Germline CDR1 MNHEY, CDR2 SVGAGI. The trim removed 2 bases at V and 7 bases at J, leaving 8 bases unmatched. CDR3 sequence reads: CASSYQIAGGNEQYF. CDR3 bases: TGTGCCAGCAGTTACCAGATAGCGGGGGGCAATGAGCAGTACTTC.

This clonotype was seen a handful of times. The rearrangement uses TRBV5-6 and TRBJ2-1; 7 bases fit TRBD1. Germline V lookup: CDR1 SGHDT, CDR2 YYEEEE. Germline trimming cut 8 bases from V and 6 bases from J; bases unmatched to any gene: 14. The length of the CDR3 is 15 residues. In DNA form, the CDR3 reads TGTGCCAGTATGATAACAGGGGCATTCCCCAATGAGCAGTTCTTC. Translating it yields CASMITGAFPNEQFF.

The chain links TRBV12-3 or TRBV12-4 to TRBJ2-1; TRBD2 is a possible D gene (6 bases). Trimming took off 6 bases at V and 3 bases at J, with 12 bases between the two ends. There are 14 residues in the CDR3. DNA for the CDR3: TGTGCCAGCAGGTTCCCCGGGAGCTACAATGAGCAGTTCTTC. Protein sequence: CASRFPGSYNEQFF.

This clonotype was detected a few times. CDR3 nucleotide sequence: TGTGCCAGCAGTTCTCGGACGGGGTACAATGAGCAGTTCTTC. Translating gives CASSSRTGYNEQFF. The chain couples TRBV28 to TRBJ2-1, with D tentatively TRBD2 (5 bases). The CDR3 sequence is 14 residues long. Germline lookup yields CDR1 MDHEN and CDR2 SYDVKM. The V gene lost 4 bases and the J gene lost 4 bases, with 11 bases spanning the gap.

The chain employs TRBV6-5 and TRBJ1-2, with D perhaps TRBD1 (5 bases). The CDR3 runs to 13 residues. V lost 6 bases and J 8 bases, leaving 16 bases between the germline ends. Looked up from germline, CDR1 is MNHEY and CDR2 is SVGAGI. CDR3 sequence reads: CASREGLLGGYTF. DNA of the CDR3: TGTGCCAGCAGGGAGGGACTCTTGGGGGGCTACACCTTC.

The chain has TRBV7-2 and TRBJ1-1; the D is unclear. The germline V gene encodes CDR1 SGHTA and CDR2 FQGNSA. Trimming stripped 1 base from V and 5 bases from J, with 11 bases between. The CDR3 has 14 residues. CDR3 sequence: CASSLGTLGTEAFF. The CDR3 DNA follows: TGTGCCAGCAGCTTAGGGACCTTAGGGACTGAAGCTTTCTTT.

The chain has TRBV7-2 and TRBJ2-1; weak D call: TRBD1 (6 bases). This CDR3 comprises 17 residues. Trimming left V 7 bases short and J 3 bases short, with 22 bases between. CDR1 is SGHTA, CDR2 FQGNSA, per germline. The CDR3 nucleotides read TGTGCCAGCACCCCCCTAAACCCAGGACAGTTCTACAATGAGCAGTTCTTC. Residues: CASTPLNPGQFYNEQFF.

This clonotype was observed a handful of times. The V gene is TRBV7-2, the J gene TRBJ2-4, with 7 positions matching TRBD2. The CDR3 is made up of 17 amino acids. From germline, CDR1 is SGHTA and CDR2 FQGNSA. Germline trimming cut 1 base from V and 1 base from J; bases unmatched to any gene: 7. The CDR3, as DNA: TGTGCCAGCAGCTTAGTTAGCGGGTACCCGGCCAAAAACATTCAGTACTTC. Protein product: CASSLVSGYPAKNIQYF.

The chain couples TRBV5-6 to TRBJ2-7, with a possible D match to TRBD2 (5 bases). This CDR3 spans 14 amino acids. The germline V gene has CDR1 SGHDT and CDR2 YYEEEE. The V gene lost 6 bases and the J gene lost 2 bases, with 15 bases spanning the gap. The CDR3 DNA sequence: TGTGCCAGCACCCCATCCGGGGAGACCTACGAGCAGTACTTC. This encodes CASTPSGETYEQYF.

This clonotype was recorded once. The rearrangement uses TRBV24-1 and TRBJ2-1; 13 positions agree with TRBD2. Near its end, the DNA agrees better with TRBJ2-7, so the J call may be wrong. The CDR3 loop spans 20 amino acids. From germline, CDR1 is KGHDR and CDR2 SFDVKD. This chain's CDR3 is CATSDPGLAGVRRGYNEQYF. Written as DNA, the CDR3 is TGTGCCACCAGTGACCCCGGACTAGCGGGAGTAAGAAGGGGATACAATGAGCAGTACTTC.

The chain links TRBV29-1 to TRBJ2-2, with D maybe TRBD2 (5 bases). This CDR3 comprises 16 residues. Germline V gene lookup returns CDR1 SQVTM and CDR2 ANQGSEA. The V gene lost 4 bases and the J gene lost 0 bases, with 15 bases spanning the gap. CDR3 amino acids: CSVGLKGEANTGELFF. As DNA, the CDR3 is TGCAGCGTTGGACTCAAGGGAGAGGCGAACACCGGGGAGCTGTTTTTT.

This clonotype was counted only a few times. This sequence joins TRBV5-1 and TRBJ1-2, with TRBD1 matching 7 bases. Germline V CDR1 and CDR2: SGHRS, YFSETQ. V lost 7 bases to trimming and J lost 2 bases; unmatched junction nucleotides: 5. The CDR3 consists of 13 residues. CDR3 residues: CASAWGQNYGYTF. The CDR3, as DNA: TGCGCCAGCGCATGGGGACAGAACTATGGCTACACCTTC.

Only a few counts were recorded for this clonotype. This chain joins TRBV29-1 and TRBJ2-3; D possibly uses TRBD1 or TRBD2 (5 bases each). The germline V and J ends were trimmed by 1 base and 1 base, with 6 bases remaining between them. From germline, CDR1 is SQVTM and CDR2 ANQGSEA. The CDR3 spans 13 residues. The CDR3 DNA sequence: TGCAGCGTTGAAGGGGACGGCACAGATACGCAGTATTTT. Amino acid sequence: CSVEGDGTDTQYF.

This clonotype appeared a few times. The chain links TRBV5-5 to TRBJ1-2; the D is unclear. Germline V gene data show CDR1 as SGHKS and CDR2 as YYEKEE (reference sequence). This CDR3 region has 15 residues. Trimming left V 2 bases short and J 2 bases short, with 13 bases between. The CDR3 here is CASSLVTDWNYGYTF. Here the CDR3 DNA reads TGTGCCAGCAGCTTAGTTACAGATTGGAACTATGGCTACACCTTC.

In regard to this clonotype: A single base separates this from a much larger clone, so it may be a read error. The V and J genes are TRBV7-2 and TRBJ1-1; no definite D call. Germline CDR1 is SGHTA and CDR2 is FQGNSA. The CDR3 covers 14 residues. The CDR3 DNA is TGTGCCAGCAGCTTAGTCCGTCTGAACCCTGAAGCTTTCTTT. The encoded protein is CASSLVRLNPEAFF.

The rearrangement uses TRBV7-2 and TRBJ2-7, with TRBD1 matching over 9 bases. Trimming at V came to 3 bases and at J to 3 bases, leaving 6 bases not matched to a gene. The CDR3 is made up of 15 amino acids. Germline-derived CDR1 and CDR2 are SGHTA and FQGNSA. The CDR3 DNA reads as TGTGCCAGCAGCTTGGAGACAGGGGGAATCTACGAGCAGTACTTC. Translation: CASSLETGGIYEQYF.

The V call is TRBV5-1, the J call TRBJ2-3; TRBD1 matches at 9 bases. Per germline, CDR1 SGHRS and CDR2 YFSETQ. Losses at the gene ends were 4 bases for V and 4 bases for J; bases not matched to a gene: 7. This CDR3 has 15 amino acids. The CDR3 DNA sequence: TGCGCCAGCAGCAAGGGGACAGGGCCCGCAGATACGCAGTATTTT. It translates to CASSKGTGPADTQYF.

This clonotype was counted between two and nine times. V gene TRBV5-1 combines with J gene TRBJ2-2, with D perhaps TRBD1 (5 bases). V dropped 0 bases and J dropped 3 bases, with 9 bases sitting between them. There are 15 residues in the CDR3. Per the germline V gene, CDR1 is SGHRS and CDR2 is YFSETQ. The CDR3 spells CASSLGQGDTGELFF. CDR3 in DNA: TGCGCCAGCAGCTTGGGGCAGGGCGACACCGGGGAGCTGTTTTTT.

This chain links TRBV7-2 with TRBJ2-1; the D is unclear. Trimming left V 4 bases short and J 9 bases short, with 13 bases between. In germline, CDR1 is SGHTA, CDR2 FQGNSA. This CDR3 has 13 residues. CDR3 nucleotide sequence: TGTGCCAGCAGCTACGACCGAGGCAGTGAGCAGTTCTTC. Translated, it gives CASSYDRGSEQFF.

The J gene is TRBJ1-6, the V gene TRBV12-3 or TRBV12-4, with a possible D match to TRBD1 (5 bases). V shed 2 bases and J shed 7 bases, with 9 bases lying between them. This CDR3 spans 14 amino acids. The CDR3 DNA sequence: TGTGCCAGCAGTTTACGGCGGGGGAATTCACCCCTCCACTTT. This translates into CASSLRRGNSPLHF.

J is TRBJ2-4 and V is TRBV12-3 or TRBV12-4; D assignment may be TRBD1 or TRBD2 (5 bases each). The CDR3 is 15 residues long. Trimming removed 0 bases from V and 13 bases from J, with 19 bases in between. DNA of the CDR3: TGTGCCAGCAGTTTAGCGCAGCCGGGGCCCTTTAAGCAGTACTTC. Protein sequence: CASSLAQPGPFKQYF.

The rearrangement joins TRBV7-8 to TRBJ2-1; 12 bases match TRBD2. This CDR3 has 17 amino acids. Germline assignment: CDR1 SGHVS and CDR2 FQNEAQ. V lost 5 bases to trimming and J lost 9 bases; unmatched junction nucleotides: 14. The CDR3 spells CASSPPIWTSGESEQFF. The CDR3 DNA sequence: TGTGCCAGCAGCCCCCCAATCTGGACTAGCGGGGAATCTGAGCAGTTCTTC.

This clonotype was counted a single time. The rearrangement links TRBV20-1 to TRBJ2-1; 8 bases line up with TRBD1. This CDR3 contains 13 residues. In germline, CDR1 is DFQATT, CDR2 SNEGSKA (reference sequence). CDR3 DNA: TGCAGCCAACAGGGGGATGCCTACAATGAGCAGTTCTTC. Translating gives CSQQGDAYNEQFF.

This clonotype was observed a handful of times. The chain joins TRBV2 to TRBJ1-1; perhaps TRBD1 as D (5 bases). This CDR3 region has 14 residues. Germline lookup yields CDR1 SNHLY and CDR2 FYNNEI. Trimming stripped 3 bases from V and 4 bases from J, with 12 bases between. CDR3 sequence reads: CASSDRARGTEAFF. For the CDR3, the DNA is TGTGCCAGCAGTGACAGGGCCCGGGGCACTGAAGCTTTCTTT.

This clonotype was counted a few times. The V call is TRBV25-1, the J call TRBJ2-4; D gene unclear. Germline assignment: CDR1 MGHDK and CDR2 SYGVNS. This CDR3 comprises 14 residues. Trimming took off 7 bases at V and 1 base at J, with 11 bases between the two ends. CDR3 bases: TGTGCCAGCAAGTTGGGTGGGGCCAAAAACATTCAGTACTTC. It specifies CASKLGGAKNIQYF.